This is a list of T cell receptor beta chains from one sample in a study of blood T cells in healthy people across ages. From the 5' RACE reads, TCRdb called clonotypes with MiXCR, one entry per CDR3 protein. The sample has 1.5 million or so distinct CDR3 sequences, approximately 43% seen once; the top ten hold approximately 4.1%. The specimen was blood. The receptors here all came from a woman aged 18-29 years in good health. Each CDR3 is given with its conserved first and last residue. The D gene is left open where the match is weak. Clone size is shown for a subset of rows, as once, few, many or a class of expanded clone.

j_gene	v_gene	abundance	d_gene	CDR3aa	CDR3nt
TRBJ2-3	TRBV6-6	.	.	CASSYISGTDTQYF	TGTGCCAGCAGTTACATCTCGGGTACAGATACGCAGTATTTT
TRBJ2-4	TRBV20-1	few	.	CSARSGNIQYF	TGCAGTGCTCGGTCGGGAAACATTCAGTACTTC
TRBJ1-1	TRBV29-1	.	TRBD1	CSVVNRGNTEAFF	TGCAGCGTTGTGAACAGGGGAAACACTGAAGCTTTCTTT
TRBJ1-1	TRBV12-3/TRBV12-4	.	TRBD1	CASSLIGGPGLGAFF	TGTGCCAGCAGTTTAATAGGGGGCCCTGGCCTAGGAGCTTTCTTT
TRBJ1-1	TRBV27	few	.	CASSLTRAAQGAFF	TGTGCCAGCAGTCTTACTCGGGCCGCTCAGGGGGCTTTCTTT
TRBJ2-7	TRBV5-1	.	.	CASAGGDNSYEQYF	TGCGCTAGCGCAGGTGGGGATAACTCCTACGAGCAGTACTTC
TRBJ2-1	TRBV20-1	few	.	CSASRREGIYNEQFF	TGCAGTGCTAGTCGGCGGGAAGGGATTTACAATGAGCAGTTCTTC
TRBJ2-3	TRBV28	.	TRBD2	CASSGFRDYINTDTQYF	TGTGCCAGCAGCGGCTTTCGGGACTACATCAACACAGATACGCAGTATTTT
TRBJ1-5	TRBV21-1	few	.	CASSGRENSNQPQHF	TGTGCCAGTAGCGGCAGGGAAAATAGCAATCAGCCCCAGCATTTT
TRBJ2-1	TRBV7-2	few	TRBD2	CASSQLAGVFLEQFF	TGTGCCAGCAGCCAGCTAGCGGGGGTTTTCCTTGAGCAGTTCTTC
TRBJ2-3	TRBV12-3/TRBV12-4	.	.	CASSGSYWSRAGADTQYF	TGTGCCAGCAGTGGATCCTATTGGAGCAGGGCCGGGGCAGATACGCAGTATTTT
TRBJ2-1	TRBV10-3	few	.	CAISEGTNEQFF	TGTGCCATCAGTGAGGGGACAAATGAGCAGTTCTTC
TRBJ2-5	TRBV15	.	.	CATSRNAGARETQYF	TGTGCCACCTCACGGAATGCAGGGGCTCGAGAGACCCAGTACTTC
TRBJ2-5	TRBV3-1	many	TRBD1	CASSPPRGTGWNEQYF	TGTGCCAGCAGCCCACCAAGGGGGACAGGGTGGAATGAGCAGTACTTC
TRBJ2-1	TRBV13	many	TRBD2	CASSLGGRNNEQFF	TGTGCCAGCAGCTTAGGCGGGAGGAACAATGAGCAGTTCTTC
TRBJ2-5	TRBV9	.	TRBD1	CASSENAGTGLGETQYF	TGTGCCAGCAGCGAGAACGCCGGGACAGGATTAGGGGAGACCCAGTACTTC
TRBJ2-7	TRBV20-1	.	.	CSATGLGAYEQYF	TGCAGTGCTACGGGGTTGGGGGCCTACGAGCAGTACTTC
TRBJ2-1	TRBV4-1	.	TRBD2	CASRATGGPNEQFF	TGCGCCAGCAGGGCGACGGGGGGGCCCAATGAGCAGTTCTTC
TRBJ1-1	TRBV4-1	.	TRBD1	CASSPGQGISTEAFF	TGCGCCAGCAGCCCAGGACAGGGAATAAGCACTGAAGCTTTCTTT
TRBJ2-3	TRBV29-1	.	TRBD2	CSVGAGVEVDTQYF	TGCAGCGTTGGTGCGGGAGTTGAGGTAGATACGCAGTATTTT
TRBJ2-4	TRBV6-5	few	.	CASSYVGSQNIQYF	TGTGCCAGCAGTTACGTCGGCAGCCAAAACATTCAGTACTTC
TRBJ2-7	TRBV29-1	few	.	CSVEDGLLDEQYF	TGCAGCGTTGAAGATGGGCTTTTGGACGAGCAGTACTTC
TRBJ2-5	TRBV9	once	TRBD2	CASSVAGAGQETQYF	TGTGCCAGCAGCGTAGCTGGAGCGGGGCAAGAGACCCAGTACTTC
TRBJ2-1	TRBV20-1	.	.	CSAFIRGRQFNEQFF	TGCAGTGCCTTCATCCGGGGCCGTCAATTCAATGAGCAGTTCTTC
TRBJ1-5	TRBV7-2	.	.	CASSLEHDSNQPQHF	TGTGCCAGCAGCTTAGAACACGATAGCAATCAGCCCCAGCATTTT
TRBJ1-2	TRBV4-2	once	.	CASSQDRRVEGYTF	TGTGCCAGCAGCCAAGATCGGCGGGTTGAGGGCTACACCTTC
TRBJ1-5	TRBV28	.	TRBD1	CAAQGAIQPQHF	TGTGCCGCACAGGGGGCAATTCAGCCCCAGCATTTT
TRBJ2-3	TRBV27	few	TRBD2	CASSRGLAGAYTDTQYF	TGTGCCAGCAGTAGGGGACTAGCGGGAGCTTACACAGATACGCAGTATTTT
TRBJ1-1	TRBV25-1	.	.	CASSDWGGMNTEAFF	TGTGCCAGCAGTGACTGGGGGGGAATGAACACTGAAGCTTTCTTT
TRBJ2-4	TRBV29-1	few	.	CSVELAGEAKNIQYF	TGCAGCGTTGAGCTAGCAGGGGAGGCCAAAAACATTCAGTACTTC
TRBJ2-1	TRBV20-1	.	.	CSARGRSGQFF	TGCAGTGCTAGAGGTCGATCTGGGCAGTTCTTC
TRBJ1-2	TRBV25-1	.	TRBD1	CASSVTGGYGGYTF	TGTGCCAGCAGTGTCACAGGGGGGTATGGCGGCTACACCTTC
TRBJ1-2	TRBV4-1	few	.	CASSQERGLDGYTF	TGCGCCAGCAGCCAAGAACGTGGGTTAGATGGCTACACCTTC
TRBJ2-3	TRBV4-1	.	TRBD2	CASSHTSSGGTDTQYF	TGCGCCAGCAGCCATACTAGTAGCGGGGGCACAGATACGCAGTATTTT
TRBJ2-1	TRBV5-4	.	TRBD2	CASSPTSGDNEQFF	TGTGCCAGCAGCCCGACTAGCGGGGACAATGAGCAGTTCTTC
TRBJ1-6	TRBV6-5	few	.	CASSYTGVSYNSPLHF	TGTGCCAGCAGTTATACGGGGGTCTCCTATAATTCACCCCTCCACTTT
TRBJ2-3	TRBV7-2	.	TRBD2	CASSLSLAGVNQADTQYF	TGTGCCAGCAGCTTAAGCCTAGCGGGAGTCAATCAAGCAGATACGCAGTATTTT
TRBJ2-5	TRBV10-3	few	TRBD1	CAISERTRDRGWYQETQYF	TGTGCCATCAGTGAGCGAACCCGGGACAGGGGATGGTACCAAGAGACCCAGTACTTC
TRBJ1-1	TRBV2	.	.	CASRGGVLTNTEAFF	TGTGCCAGCAGGGGTGGCGTCCTAACGAACACTGAAGCTTTCTTT
TRBJ1-1	TRBV11-2	.	.	CASIPASAHAEAFF	TGTGCCAGCATCCCCGCCTCGGCGCACGCTGAAGCTTTCTTT
TRBJ2-4	TRBV27	few	.	CASSYRAVDIQYF	TGTGCCAGCAGTTACAGGGCTGTTGACATTCAGTACTTC